These 13 T cell receptor beta chains were all obtained from the same sample, sequenced in a study of CXCR3-negative and CXCR3-positive naive CD8 T cells. Regarding the study as a whole: TRB CDR3s of CXCR3-positive naive cells were more hydrophobic than those of CXCR3-negative naive cells.

These receptors' antigens are unknown. The study made its TRB cDNA libraries by 5' RACE, adding UMI labels. TCRdb derives one entry per CDR3 protein from the 5' RACE reads, leaving out DNA. The sample is made up of tens of thousands of distinct CDR3 sequences, and the top ten hold approximately 0.82% of it. The sample taken for sequencing was naive CXCR3+ CD8+ T cells from blood. Subset defined: CD45RO-CCR7+CD27+CD95- naive CD8+ T cells expressing CXCR3 (TNR3+). These receptors were obtained from a human donor in good health. Some clones in this sample may be carry-over from other donors' samples.

The chain has TRBV7-7 and TRBJ2-1; TCRdb outputs TRBD2, but without DNA this stays unchecked. CDR1 and CDR2 (germline): SSHAT, FNYEAQ (reference sequence). This CDR3 region has 18 residues. CDR3 residues: CASSLDLASGDNYNEQFF.

The chain joins TRBV29-1 to TRBJ1-4; absent DNA, TCRdb's TRBD1 call cannot be checked. The CDR3 runs 13 residues. Germline V gene lookup returns CDR1 SQVTM and CDR2 ANQGSEA. The chain's CDR3 is CSVRQGENEKLFF.

The chain has TRBV25-1 and TRBJ2-7; the TCRdb call, TRBD1, lacks DNA for checking. The length of the CDR3 is 15 residues. Germline V gene data show CDR1 as MGHDK and CDR2 as SYGVNS. CDR3 sequence reads: CASSDTRLPPYEQYF.

The rearrangement uses TRBV28 and TRBJ2-2; TCRdb indicates TRBD1, and absent DNA this call remains unverified. The CDR3 length is 20 residues. Germline loops: CDR1 MDHEN, CDR2 SYDVKM. CDR3 sequence reads: CASRASRDRGSGWVTGELFF. The entire variable domain, with the rest obtained from reference TRBV28 and TRBJ2-2, is as follows: DVKVTQSSRYLVKRTGEKVFLECVQDMDHENMFWYRQDPGLGLRLIYFSYDVKMKEKGDIPEGYSVSREKKERFSLILESASTNQTSMYLCASRASRDRGSGWVTGELFFGEGSRLTVL.

The rearrangement joins TRBV29-1 to TRBJ2-2; the TCRdb D gene call, TRBD2, has no DNA to confirm it. The germline V gene has CDR1 SQVTM and CDR2 ANQGSEA. The CDR3 loop spans 20 amino acids. The chain's CDR3 is CSVEDRTRTSGRPNTGELFF.

The rearrangement uses TRBV28 and TRBJ2-7; TCRdb calls TRBD1, which cannot be checked without DNA. CDR3 length equals 16 residues. Germline values: CDR1 MDHEN, CDR2 SYDVKM. CDR3 amino acids: CASRLPGTGGSYEQYF.

The CDR3 loop is CASSQRLGMSNQPQHF. The rearrangement uses TRBV4-1 and TRBJ1-5. Germline V gene sequence: CDR1 MGHRA, CDR2 YSYEKL. CDR3 length: 16 amino acids.

The chain joins TRBV28 to TRBJ2-7; no DNA is available, so the TRBD2 call from TCRdb remains unchecked. CDR1 is MDHEN and CDR2 is SYDVKM in the germline V gene. There are 13 residues in the CDR3. CDR3: CASSPPLGVEQYF.

The gene calls are TRBV12-3 or TRBV12-4 and TRBJ2-7; TCRdb reports TRBD2, a call that lacks DNA to check it against. The CDR3 consists of 13 residues. The CDR3 sequence is CASSTGTSDEQYF.

This chain joins TRBV28 and TRBJ2-1; the D gene TCRdb calls, TRBD1, cannot be checked with no DNA. Germline V gives CDR1 MDHEN, CDR2 SYDVKM. CDR3 length equals 13 residues. CDR3 sequence reads: CASSLTGVGEQFF.

The chain joins TRBV7-6 to TRBJ2-2; TCRdb outputs TRBD1, but without DNA this stays unchecked. The CDR3 extends over 17 amino acids. Germline values: CDR1 SGHVS, CDR2 FNYEAQ. The CDR3 loop reads CASSLAVDSRDTGELFF.

This chain joins TRBV14 and TRBJ2-7; the TCRdb D gene call, TRBD2, has no DNA to confirm it. Germline V gene sequence: CDR1 SGHDN, CDR2 FVKESK. There are 16 residues in the CDR3. CDR3 loop: CASSHARDRKVYEQYF.

V is TRBV28 and J is TRBJ1-1. CDR1 and CDR2 (germline): MDHEN, SYDVKM. The CDR3 extends over 14 amino acids. CDR3 sequence reads: CASRGRGANTEAFF.